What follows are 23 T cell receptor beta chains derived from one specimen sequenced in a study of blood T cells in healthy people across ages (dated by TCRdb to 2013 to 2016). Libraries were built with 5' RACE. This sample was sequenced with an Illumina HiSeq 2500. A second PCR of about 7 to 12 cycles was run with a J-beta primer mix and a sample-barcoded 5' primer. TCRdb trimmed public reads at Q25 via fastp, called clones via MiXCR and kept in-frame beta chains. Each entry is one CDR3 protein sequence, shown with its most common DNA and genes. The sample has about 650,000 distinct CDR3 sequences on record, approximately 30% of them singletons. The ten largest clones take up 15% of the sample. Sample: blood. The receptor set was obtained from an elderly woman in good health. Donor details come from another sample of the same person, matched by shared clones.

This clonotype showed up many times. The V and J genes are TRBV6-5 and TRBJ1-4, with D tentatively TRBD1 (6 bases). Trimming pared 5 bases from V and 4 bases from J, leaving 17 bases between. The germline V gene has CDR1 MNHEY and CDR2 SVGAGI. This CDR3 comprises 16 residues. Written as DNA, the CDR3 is TGTGCCAGCAGTGGGTCCGGACAGACCTTTAATGAAAAACTGTTTTTT. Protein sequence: CASSGSGQTFNEKLFF.

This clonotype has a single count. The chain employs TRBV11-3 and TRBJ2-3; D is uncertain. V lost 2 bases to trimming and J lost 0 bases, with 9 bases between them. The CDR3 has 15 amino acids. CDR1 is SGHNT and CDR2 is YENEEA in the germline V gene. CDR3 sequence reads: CASSLSRQSTDTQYF. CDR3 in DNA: TGTGCCAGCAGCTTAAGTAGGCAGAGCACAGATACGCAGTATTTT.

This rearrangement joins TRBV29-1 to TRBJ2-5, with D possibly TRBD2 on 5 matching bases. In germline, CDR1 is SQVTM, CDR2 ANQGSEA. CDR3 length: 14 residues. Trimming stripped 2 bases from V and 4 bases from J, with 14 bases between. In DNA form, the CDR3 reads TGCAGCGTTGAATCCCCTCGGGATCGAGAGACCCAGTACTTC. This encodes CSVESPRDRETQYF.

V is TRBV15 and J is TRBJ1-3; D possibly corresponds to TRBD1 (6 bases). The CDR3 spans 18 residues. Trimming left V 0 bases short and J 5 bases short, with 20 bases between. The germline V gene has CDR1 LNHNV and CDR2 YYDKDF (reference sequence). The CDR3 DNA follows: TGTGCCACCAGCAGAGAGGCACGATTGGGGGCAGGGAGAAACACCATATATTTT. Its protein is CATSREARLGAGRNTIYF.

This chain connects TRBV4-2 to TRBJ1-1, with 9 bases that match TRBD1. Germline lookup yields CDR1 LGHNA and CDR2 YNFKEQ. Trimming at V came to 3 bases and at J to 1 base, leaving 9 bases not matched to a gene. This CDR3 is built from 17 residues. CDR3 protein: CASSQLGQGRSNTEAFF. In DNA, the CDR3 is TGTGCCAGCAGCCAGCTGGGACAGGGCCGTTCGAACACTGAAGCTTTCTTT.

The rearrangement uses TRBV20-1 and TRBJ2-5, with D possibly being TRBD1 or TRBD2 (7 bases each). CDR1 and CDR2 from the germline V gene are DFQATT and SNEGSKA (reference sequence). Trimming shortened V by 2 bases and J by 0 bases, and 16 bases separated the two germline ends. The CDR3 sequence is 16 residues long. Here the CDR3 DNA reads TGCAGTGCTAGATACATCAGGGGGGGGGACCAAGAGACCCAGTACTTC. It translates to CSARYIRGGDQETQYF.

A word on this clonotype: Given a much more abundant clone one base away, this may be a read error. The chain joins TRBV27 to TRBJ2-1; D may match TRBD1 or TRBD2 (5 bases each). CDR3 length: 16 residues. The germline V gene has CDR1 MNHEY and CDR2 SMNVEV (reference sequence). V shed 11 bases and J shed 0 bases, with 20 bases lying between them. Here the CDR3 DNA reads TGTGCCGGCATCCCGTGGGGGTTCAGCTCCTACAATGAGCAGTTCTTC. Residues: CAGIPWGFSSYNEQFF.

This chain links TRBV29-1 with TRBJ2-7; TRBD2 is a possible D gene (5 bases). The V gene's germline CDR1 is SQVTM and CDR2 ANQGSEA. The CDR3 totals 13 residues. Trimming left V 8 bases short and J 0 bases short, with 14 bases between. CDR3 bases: TGCAGCCTTACAGTTACTAGCTCCTACGAGCAGTACTTC. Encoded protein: CSLTVTSSYEQYF.

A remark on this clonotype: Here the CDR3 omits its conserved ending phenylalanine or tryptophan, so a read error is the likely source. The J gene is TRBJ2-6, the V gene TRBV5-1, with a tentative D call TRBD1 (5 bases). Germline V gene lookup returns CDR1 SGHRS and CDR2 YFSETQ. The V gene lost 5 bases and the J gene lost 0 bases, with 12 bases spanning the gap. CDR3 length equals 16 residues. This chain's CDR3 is CASRGNRPSGANVLTV. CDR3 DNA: TGCGCCAGCAGGGGGAACAGGCCCTCTGGGGCCAACGTCCTGACTGTC.

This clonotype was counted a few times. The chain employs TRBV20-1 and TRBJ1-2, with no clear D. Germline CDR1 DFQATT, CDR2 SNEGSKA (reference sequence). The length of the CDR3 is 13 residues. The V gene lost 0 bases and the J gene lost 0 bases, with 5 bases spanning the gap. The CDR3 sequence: CSARDLANYGYTF. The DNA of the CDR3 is TGCAGTGCTAGAGATCTGGCTAACTATGGCTACACCTTC.

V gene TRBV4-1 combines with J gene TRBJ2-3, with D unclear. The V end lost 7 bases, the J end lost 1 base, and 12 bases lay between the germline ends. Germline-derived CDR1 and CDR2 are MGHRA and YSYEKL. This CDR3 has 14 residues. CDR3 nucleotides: TGCGCCAGCATGGCGGAATTGCGCACAGATACGCAGTATTTT. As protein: CASMAELRTDTQYF.

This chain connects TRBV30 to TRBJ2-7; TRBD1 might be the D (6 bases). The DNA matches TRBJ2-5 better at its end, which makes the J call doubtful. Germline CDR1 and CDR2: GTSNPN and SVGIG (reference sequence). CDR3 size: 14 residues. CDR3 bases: TGTGCCTGGAGCCCCGGCGATCAGGGGGAGACCCAGTACTTC. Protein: CAWSPGDQGETQYF.

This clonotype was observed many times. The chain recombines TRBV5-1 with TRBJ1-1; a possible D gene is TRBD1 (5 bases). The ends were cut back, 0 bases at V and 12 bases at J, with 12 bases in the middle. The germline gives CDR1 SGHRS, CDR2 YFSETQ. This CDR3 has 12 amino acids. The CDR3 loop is CASSLEQARPFF. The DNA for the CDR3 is TGCGCCAGCAGCTTGGAACAGGCCCGGCCTTTCTTT.

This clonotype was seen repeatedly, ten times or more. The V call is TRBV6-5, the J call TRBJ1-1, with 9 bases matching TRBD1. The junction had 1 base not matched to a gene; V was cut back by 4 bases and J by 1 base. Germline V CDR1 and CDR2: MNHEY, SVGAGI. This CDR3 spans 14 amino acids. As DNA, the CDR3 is TGTGCCAGCAGTTGGGGACAGGGGAACACTGAAGCTTTCTTT. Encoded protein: CASSWGQGNTEAFF.

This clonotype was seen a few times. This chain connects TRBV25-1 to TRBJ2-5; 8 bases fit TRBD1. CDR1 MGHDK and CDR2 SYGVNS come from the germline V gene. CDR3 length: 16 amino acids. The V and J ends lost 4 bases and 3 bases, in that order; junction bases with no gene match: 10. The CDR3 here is CASSGGGTGVEETQYF. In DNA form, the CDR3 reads TGTGCCAGCAGTGGAGGAGGGACAGGCGTCGAAGAGACCCAGTACTTC.

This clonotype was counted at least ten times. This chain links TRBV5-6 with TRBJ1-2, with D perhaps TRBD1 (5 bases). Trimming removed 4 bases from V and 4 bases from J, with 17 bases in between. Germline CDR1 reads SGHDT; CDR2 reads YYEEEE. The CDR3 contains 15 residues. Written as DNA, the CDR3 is TGTGCCAGCAGCCCCTTGACTGCGGGGACCTATGGCTACACCTTC. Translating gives CASSPLTAGTYGYTF.

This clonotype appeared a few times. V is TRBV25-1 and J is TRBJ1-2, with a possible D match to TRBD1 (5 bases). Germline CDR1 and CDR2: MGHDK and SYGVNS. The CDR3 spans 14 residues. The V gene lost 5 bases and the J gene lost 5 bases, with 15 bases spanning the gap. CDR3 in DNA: TGTGCCAGCAGTCGAGCGGGGAGGACATATGGCTACACCTTC. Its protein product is CASSRAGRTYGYTF.

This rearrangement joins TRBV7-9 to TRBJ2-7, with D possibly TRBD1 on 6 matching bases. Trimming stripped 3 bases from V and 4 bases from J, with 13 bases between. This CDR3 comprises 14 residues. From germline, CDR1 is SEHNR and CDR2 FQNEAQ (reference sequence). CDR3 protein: CASSLAQGDYEQYF. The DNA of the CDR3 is TGTGCCAGCAGCTTGGCACAGGGAGATTACGAGCAGTACTTC.

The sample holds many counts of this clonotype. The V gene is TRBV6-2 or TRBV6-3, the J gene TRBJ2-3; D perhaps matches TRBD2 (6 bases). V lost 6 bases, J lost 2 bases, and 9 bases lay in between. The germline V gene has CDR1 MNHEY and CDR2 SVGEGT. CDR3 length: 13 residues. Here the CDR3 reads CASRDYPTDTQYF. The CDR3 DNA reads TGTGCCAGCAGGGACTACCCCACAGATACGCAGTATTTT.

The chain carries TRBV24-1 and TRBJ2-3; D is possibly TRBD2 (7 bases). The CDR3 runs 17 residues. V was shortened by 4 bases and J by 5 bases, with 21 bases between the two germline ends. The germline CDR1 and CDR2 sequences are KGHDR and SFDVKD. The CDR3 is CATSEGEGGGLKDTQYF. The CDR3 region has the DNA TGTGCCACCAGTGAAGGGGAGGGGGGTGGCCTTAAAGATACGCAGTATTTT.

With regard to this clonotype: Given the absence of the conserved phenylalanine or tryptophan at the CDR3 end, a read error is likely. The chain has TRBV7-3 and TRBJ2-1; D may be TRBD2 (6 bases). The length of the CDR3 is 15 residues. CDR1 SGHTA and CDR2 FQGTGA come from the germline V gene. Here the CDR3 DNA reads TGTGCCAGCAGCTCCCGCGGGGCCTCCTGCAATGAGCAGTTCGTC. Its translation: CASSSRGASCNEQFV.

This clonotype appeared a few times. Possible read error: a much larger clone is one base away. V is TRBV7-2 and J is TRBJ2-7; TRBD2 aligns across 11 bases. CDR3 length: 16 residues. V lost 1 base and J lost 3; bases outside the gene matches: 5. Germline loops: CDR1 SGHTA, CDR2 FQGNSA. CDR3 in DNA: TGTGCCAGCAGCTTAGGCCCCGGGACTAGCGGCTACGAGCAGTACTTC. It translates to CASSLGPGTSGYEQYF.

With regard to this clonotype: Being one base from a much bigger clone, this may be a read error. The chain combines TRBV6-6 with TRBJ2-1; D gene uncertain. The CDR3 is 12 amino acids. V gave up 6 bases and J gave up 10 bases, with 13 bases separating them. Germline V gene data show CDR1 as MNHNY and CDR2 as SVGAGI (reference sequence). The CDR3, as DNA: TGTGCCAGCAGACAGCAATCCTACGAGCAGTTCTTC. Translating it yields CASRQQSYEQFF.